The 8 T cell receptor beta chains presented below share a single source sample, sequenced in a study of T cells in narcolepsy. TCRdb's copy holds only in-frame clones and misses some; the assay was immunoSEQ multiplex PCR. The sample has tens of thousands of clones; 87% are singletons. Sequencing was performed on CD45RA- memory CD4+ T cells from PBMCs. The receptors stem from a human donor with narcolepsy.

The rearrangement joins TRBV7-8 to TRBJ2-3; TRBD1 agrees at 9 bases. Germline CDR1 and CDR2: SGHVS and FQNEAQ. V lost 5 bases and J lost 5; bases outside the gene matches: 8. The CDR3 sequence is 15 residues long. The CDR3 nucleotides are TGTGCCAGCAGCCACCGGACAGGGGCGGGAGATACGCAGTATTTT. Translated: CASSHRTGAGDTQYF.

The rearrangement uses TRBV5-6 and TRBJ2-1; D unclear. The CDR3 loop spans 13 amino acids. With 0 bases removed from V and 5 bases from J, the gap between germline ends came to 6 bases. Germline V gene lookup returns CDR1 SGHDT and CDR2 YYEEEE. The CDR3 DNA sequence: TGTGCCAGCAGCTTGGTACAGAACAATGAGCAGTTCTTC. Translating gives CASSLVQNNEQFF.

This chain links TRBV11-3 with TRBJ2-2; D is undetermined. CDR3 length equals 16 residues. V lost 1 base to trimming and J lost 2 bases, with 11 bases between them. The germline CDR1 and CDR2 sequences are SGHNT and YENEEA. The CDR3 protein is CASSLGRPLNTGELFF. Written as DNA, the CDR3 is TGTGCCAGCAGCTTAGGGCGTCCATTAAACACCGGGGAGCTGTTTTTT.

Only a few counts were recorded for this clone. The chain has TRBV5-1 and TRBJ2-2; maybe TRBD1 (6 bases). The germline V gene has CDR1 SGHRS and CDR2 YFSETQ. The CDR3 has 15 amino acids. V was cut by 2 bases and J by 1 base, with 9 bases left in between. Here the CDR3 DNA reads TGCGCCAGCAGCTTAGGACAGTTGAACACCGGGGAGCTGTTTTTT. Translated, it gives CASSLGQLNTGELFF.

The chain employs TRBV5-5 and TRBJ2-3; 7 bases match TRBD2. This CDR3 has 16 amino acids. The trim removed 2 bases at V and 0 bases at J, leaving 6 bases unmatched. CDR1 is SGHKS, CDR2 YYEKEE, per germline (reference sequence). The DNA of the CDR3 is TGTGCCAGCAGCTTCTGGGGGGGTGCTAGCACAGATACGCAGTATTTT. Protein: CASSFWGGASTDTQYF.

The rearrangement links TRBV5-1 to TRBJ2-1, with 10 nucleotides matching TRBD2. The J segment lost 0 bases and the V segment lost 0 bases, leaving 9 bases of the junction unmatched. Germline CDR1 SGHRS, CDR2 YFSETQ. This CDR3 has 19 residues. The CDR3 reads CASSLVGSSGGPSYNEQFF. CDR3 bases: TGCGCCAGCAGCTTGGTGGGCTCTAGCGGGGGCCCCTCCTACAATGAGCAGTTCTTC.

The chain links TRBV2 to TRBJ1-2, with 7 bases identical to TRBD1. CDR1 and CDR2 from the germline V gene are SNHLY and FYNNEI. With V trimmed by 6 bases and J by 4 bases, 5 bases remained unmatched. The CDR3 has 13 amino acids. The CDR3 coding sequence is TGTGCCAGCAGGATACAGGGGACCTATGGCTACACCTTC. Translating it yields CASRIQGTYGYTF.

This CDR3 is CASSDRTGAYEQYF. CDR3 in DNA: TGTGCCAGCAGTGATAGGACAGGGGCGTACGAGCAGTACTTC. This chain joins TRBV6-1 and TRBJ2-7; 9 bases agree with TRBD1. The germline V gene has CDR1 MNHNS and CDR2 SASEGT. V lost 3 bases to trimming and J lost 4 bases; unmatched junction nucleotides: 4. The CDR3 extends over 14 amino acids.